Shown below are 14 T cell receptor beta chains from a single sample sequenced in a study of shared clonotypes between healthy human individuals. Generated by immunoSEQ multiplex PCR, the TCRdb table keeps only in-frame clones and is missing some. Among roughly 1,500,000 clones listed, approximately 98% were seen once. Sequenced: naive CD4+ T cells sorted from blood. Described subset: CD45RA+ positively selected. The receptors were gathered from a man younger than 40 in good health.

CDR3 DNA sequence: TGCAGTGCTAGAGGCCTCGGGACACACACCTTC. Translating it yields CSARGLGTHTF. V usage is TRBV20-1 and J usage is TRBJ1-2, with D possibly being TRBD1 (6 bases). Germline values: CDR1 DFQATT, CDR2 SNEGSKA (reference sequence). CDR3 length: 11 amino acids. V lost 1 base and J lost 12, with 12 bases in between.

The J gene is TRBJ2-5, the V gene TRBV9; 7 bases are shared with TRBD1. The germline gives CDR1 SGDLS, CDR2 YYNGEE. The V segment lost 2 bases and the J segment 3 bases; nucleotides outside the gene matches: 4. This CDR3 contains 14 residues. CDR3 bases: TGTGCCAGCAGCGTTCGACAGGGTGAAGAGACCCAGTACTTC. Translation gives CASSVRQGEETQYF. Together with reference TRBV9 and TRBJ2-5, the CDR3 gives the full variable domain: DSGVTQTPKHLITATGQRVTLRCSPRSGDLSVYWYQQSLDQGLQFLIQYYNGEERAKGNILERFSAQQFPDLHSELNLSSLELGDSALYFCASSVRQGEETQYFGPGTRLLVL.

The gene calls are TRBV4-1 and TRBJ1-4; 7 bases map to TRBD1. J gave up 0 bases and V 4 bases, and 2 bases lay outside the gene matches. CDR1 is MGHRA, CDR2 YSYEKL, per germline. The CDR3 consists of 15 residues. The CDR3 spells CASSRTGATNEKLFF. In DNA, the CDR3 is TGCGCCAGCAGCCGAACAGGGGCAACTAATGAAAAACTGTTTTTT.

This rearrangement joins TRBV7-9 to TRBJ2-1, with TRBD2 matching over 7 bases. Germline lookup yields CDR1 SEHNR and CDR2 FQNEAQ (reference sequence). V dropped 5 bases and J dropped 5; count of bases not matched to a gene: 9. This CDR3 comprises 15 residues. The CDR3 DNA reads TGTGCCAGCAGCCGCGCCGCTAGCGGAAACAATGAGCAGTTCTTC. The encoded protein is CASSRAASGNNEQFF.

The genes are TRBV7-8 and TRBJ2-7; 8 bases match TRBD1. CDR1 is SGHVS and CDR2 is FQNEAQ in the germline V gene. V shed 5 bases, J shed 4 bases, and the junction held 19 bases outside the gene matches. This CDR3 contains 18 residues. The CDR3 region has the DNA TGTGCCAGCAGCCCTACCCCGGGGAGGACAGGGCATGCATACGAGCAGTACTTC. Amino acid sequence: CASSPTPGRTGHAYEQYF.

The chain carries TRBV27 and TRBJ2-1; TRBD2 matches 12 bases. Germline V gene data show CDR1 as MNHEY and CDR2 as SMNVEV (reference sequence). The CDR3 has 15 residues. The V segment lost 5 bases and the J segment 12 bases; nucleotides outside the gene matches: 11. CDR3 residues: CASSTPRGLAGLQFF. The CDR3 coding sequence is TGTGCCAGCAGTACCCCCAGAGGACTAGCGGGATTGCAGTTCTTC.

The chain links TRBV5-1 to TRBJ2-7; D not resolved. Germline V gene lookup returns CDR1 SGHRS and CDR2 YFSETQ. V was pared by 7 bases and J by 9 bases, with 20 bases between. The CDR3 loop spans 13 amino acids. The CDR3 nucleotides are TGCGCCAGCGCCCACGGGCCCGGCTTCGGGCAGTACTTC. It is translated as CASAHGPGFGQYF.

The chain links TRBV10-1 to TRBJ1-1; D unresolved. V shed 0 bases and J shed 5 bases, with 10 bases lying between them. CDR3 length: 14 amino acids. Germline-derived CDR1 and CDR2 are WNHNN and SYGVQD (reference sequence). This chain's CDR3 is CASSESPAGTEAFF. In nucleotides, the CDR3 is TGCGCCAGCAGTGAGTCGCCGGCGGGAACTGAAGCTTTCTTT.

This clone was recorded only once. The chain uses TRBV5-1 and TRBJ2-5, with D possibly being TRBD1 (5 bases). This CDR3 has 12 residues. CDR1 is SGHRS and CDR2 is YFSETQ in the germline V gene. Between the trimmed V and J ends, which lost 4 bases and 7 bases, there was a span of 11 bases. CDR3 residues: CASSKGQGTQYF. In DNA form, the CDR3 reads TGCGCCAGCAGCAAAGGCCAGGGGACCCAGTACTTC.

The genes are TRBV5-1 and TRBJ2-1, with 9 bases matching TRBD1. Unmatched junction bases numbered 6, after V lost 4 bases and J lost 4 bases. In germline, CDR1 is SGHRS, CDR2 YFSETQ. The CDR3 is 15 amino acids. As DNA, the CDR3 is TGCGCCAGCAGCGAAAGGACAGGGGTATACAATGAGCAGTTCTTC. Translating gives CASSERTGVYNEQFF.

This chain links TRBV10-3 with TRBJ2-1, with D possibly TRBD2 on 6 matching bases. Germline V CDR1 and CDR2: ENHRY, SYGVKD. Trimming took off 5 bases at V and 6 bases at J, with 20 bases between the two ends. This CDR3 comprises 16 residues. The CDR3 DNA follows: TGTGCCATCAGTCGAGACACGGGGGAAACCCGCAATGAGCAGTTCTTC. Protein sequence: CAISRDTGETRNEQFF.

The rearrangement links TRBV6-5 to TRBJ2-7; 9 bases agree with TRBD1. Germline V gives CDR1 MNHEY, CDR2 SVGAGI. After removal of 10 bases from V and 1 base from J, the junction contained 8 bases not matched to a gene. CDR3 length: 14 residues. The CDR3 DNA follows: TGTGCCACTCTTACGGACAGGGGTTCCTACGAGCAGTACTTC. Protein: CATLTDRGSYEQYF.

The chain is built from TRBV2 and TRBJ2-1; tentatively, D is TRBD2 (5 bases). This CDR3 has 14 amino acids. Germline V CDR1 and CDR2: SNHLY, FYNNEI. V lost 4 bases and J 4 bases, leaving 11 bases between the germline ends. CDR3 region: CASSARTGYNEQFF. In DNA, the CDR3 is TGTGCCAGCAGTGCTAGGACGGGGTACAATGAGCAGTTCTTC.

The CDR3 loop reads CASPHEQYF. DNA of the CDR3: TGTGCCAGCCCCCACGAGCAGTACTTC. The chain couples TRBV14 to TRBJ2-7; no clear D. V lost 8 bases and J 5 bases, leaving 4 bases between the germline ends. The CDR3 covers 9 residues. Per the germline V gene, CDR1 is SGHDN and CDR2 is FVKESK.